This TCR beta chain comes out of a study of shared clonotypes between healthy human individuals. Study in general: Per donor, three plates held CD4 naive cells, three held CD4 memory, two held CD8 naive and one held CD8 memory.

Regarding this clone: Its antigen remains unknown.

Whole-study findings and limits: It was the few donors that limited the genetic and exposure-history diversity represented. Only blood underwent sampling, and tissue repertoires likely differ.

The protocol was immunoSEQ multiplex PCR, while the TCRdb copy is restricted to in-frame clones and leaves out a portion. Of some 1 million clones listed, under 80% are singletons. Input material: memory CD4+ T cells sorted from blood. Subset described: CD45RA-negative fraction. The sequence came from a man between 18 and 29 years old in good health.

CDR3 in amino acids: CSVGGLAGTNEQFF. CDR3 sequence (DNA): TGCAGCGTCGGAGGACTAGCGGGAACCAATGAGCAGTTCTTC. The chain combines TRBV29-1 with TRBJ2-1; 12 positions match TRBD2. V lost 6 bases, J lost 6 bases, and 6 bases stayed unmatched. Germline assignment: CDR1 SQVTM and CDR2 ANQGSEA. This CDR3 spans 14 amino acids.